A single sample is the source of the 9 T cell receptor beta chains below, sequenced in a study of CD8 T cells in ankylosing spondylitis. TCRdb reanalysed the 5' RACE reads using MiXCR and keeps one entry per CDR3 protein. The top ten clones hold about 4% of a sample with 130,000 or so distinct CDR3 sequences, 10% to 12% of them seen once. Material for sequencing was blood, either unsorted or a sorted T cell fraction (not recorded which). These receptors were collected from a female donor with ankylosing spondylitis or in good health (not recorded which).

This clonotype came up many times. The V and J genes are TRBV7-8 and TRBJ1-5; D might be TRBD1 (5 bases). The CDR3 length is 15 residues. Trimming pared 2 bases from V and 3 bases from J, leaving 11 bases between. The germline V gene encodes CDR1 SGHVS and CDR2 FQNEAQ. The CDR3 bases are TGTGCCAGCAGCTTAATGGGGGGGGTCAATCAGCCCCAGCATTTT. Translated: CASSLMGGVNQPQHF.

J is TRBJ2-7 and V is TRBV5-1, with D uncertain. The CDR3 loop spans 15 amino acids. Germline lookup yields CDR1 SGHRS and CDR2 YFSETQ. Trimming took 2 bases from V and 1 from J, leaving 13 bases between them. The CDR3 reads CASSFKGSASYEQYF. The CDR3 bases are TGCGCCAGCAGCTTCAAGGGCTCTGCTTCCTACGAGCAGTACTTC.

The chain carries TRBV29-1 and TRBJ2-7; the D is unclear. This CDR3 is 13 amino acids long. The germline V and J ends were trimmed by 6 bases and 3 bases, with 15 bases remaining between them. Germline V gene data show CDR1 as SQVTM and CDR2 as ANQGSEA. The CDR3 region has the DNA TGCAGCGTAAGATTGTCCTCGGGCTACGAGCAGTACTTC. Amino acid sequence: CSVRLSSGYEQYF.

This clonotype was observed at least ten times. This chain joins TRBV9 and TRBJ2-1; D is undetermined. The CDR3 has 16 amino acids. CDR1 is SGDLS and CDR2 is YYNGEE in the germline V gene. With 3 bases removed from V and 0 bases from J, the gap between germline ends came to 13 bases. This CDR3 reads CASSADLGSSYNEQFF. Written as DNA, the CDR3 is TGTGCCAGCAGCGCGGATCTAGGAAGCTCCTACAATGAGCAGTTCTTC.

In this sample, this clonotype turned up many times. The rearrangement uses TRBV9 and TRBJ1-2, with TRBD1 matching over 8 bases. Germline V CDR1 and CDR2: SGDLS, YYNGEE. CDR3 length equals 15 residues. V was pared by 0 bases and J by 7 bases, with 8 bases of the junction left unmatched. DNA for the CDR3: TGTGCCAGCAGCGTAGACGGGACAGGAATATCTGGCTACACCTTC. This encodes CASSVDGTGISGYTF.

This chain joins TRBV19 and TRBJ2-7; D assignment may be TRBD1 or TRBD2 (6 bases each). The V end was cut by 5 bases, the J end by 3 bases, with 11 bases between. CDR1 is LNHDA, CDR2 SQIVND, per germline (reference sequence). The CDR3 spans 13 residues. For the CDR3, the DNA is TGTGCCAGTAGTGGGGGGCTATTCTACGAGCAGTACTTC. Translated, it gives CASSGGLFYEQYF.

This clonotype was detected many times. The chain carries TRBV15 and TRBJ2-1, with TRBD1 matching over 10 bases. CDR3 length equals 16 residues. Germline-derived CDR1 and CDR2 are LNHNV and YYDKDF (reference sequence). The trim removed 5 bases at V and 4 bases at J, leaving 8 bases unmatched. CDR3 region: CATSRLPGQGYNEQFF. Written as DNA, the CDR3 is TGTGCCACCAGCCGGCTCCCGGGACAGGGGTACAATGAGCAGTTCTTC.

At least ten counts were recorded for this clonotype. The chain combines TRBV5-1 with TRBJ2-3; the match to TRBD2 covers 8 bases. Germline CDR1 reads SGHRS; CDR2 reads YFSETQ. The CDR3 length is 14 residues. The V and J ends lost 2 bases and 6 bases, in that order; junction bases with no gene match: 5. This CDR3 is CASSFSGGDDTQYF. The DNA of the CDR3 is TGCGCCAGCAGCTTTTCGGGAGGGGACGATACGCAGTATTTT.

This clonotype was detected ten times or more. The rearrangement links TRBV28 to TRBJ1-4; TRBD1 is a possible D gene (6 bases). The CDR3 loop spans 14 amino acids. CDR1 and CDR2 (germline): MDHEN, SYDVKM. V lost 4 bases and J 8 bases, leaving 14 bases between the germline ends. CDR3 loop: CASSSGAGGEKLFF. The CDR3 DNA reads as TGTGCCAGCAGTTCCGGGGCGGGGGGCGAAAAACTGTTTTTT.